A single sample gave rise to the 29 T cell receptor beta chains below, sequenced in a study of a mutant IDH1 vaccine in newly diagnosed glioma. The table came from immunoSEQ multiplex PCR; TCRdb's copy has only in-frame clones and leaves some out. The sample holds 60,000 to 75,000 clones, less than 85% seen once. Specified time point: baseline, week 1 (first vaccination visit). Regarding treatment: pre-vaccination baseline after standard-of-care therapy. The material was PBMCs, obtained from a glioma patient treated with radiotherapy, temozolomide or both. These receptors originate from a middle-aged man with glioma.

The sample holds a few counts of this clone. The chain has TRBV6-4 and TRBJ2-1, with unresolved D. CDR1 is MRHNA, CDR2 SNTAGT, per germline. Trimming shortened V by 3 bases and J by 0 bases, and 9 bases separated the two germline ends. This CDR3 is built from 15 residues. Here the CDR3 DNA reads TGTGCCAGCAGTGAAGACCCGAGCTCCTACAATGAGCAGTTCTTC. This encodes CASSEDPSSYNEQFF.

The chain combines TRBV6-6 with TRBJ2-3, with D possibly TRBD2 on 6 matching bases. This CDR3 comprises 15 residues. Deletions cut 6 bases from V and 2 bases from J, with 15 bases between. Germline CDR1 MNHNY, CDR2 SVGAGI (reference sequence). Written as DNA, the CDR3 is TGTGCCAGCAGCCCTAGAGGCGGGATCACAGATACGCAGTATTTT. Protein sequence: CASSPRGGITDTQYF.

J is TRBJ2-7 and V is TRBV19; TRBD1 is a possible D gene (6 bases). CDR1 and CDR2 (germline): LNHDA, SQIVND (reference sequence). V was trimmed by 4 bases and J by 6 bases, leaving 13 bases between them. The CDR3 length is 13 residues. CDR3 DNA: TGTGCCAGTAGTAAGGCAGGGGTCGGCGAGCAGTACTTC. It yields the protein CASSKAGVGEQYF.

This sequence joins TRBV10-3 and TRBJ2-1, with D perhaps TRBD1 (6 bases). Germline CDR1 ENHRY, CDR2 SYGVKD. The V and J ends lost 0 bases and 4 bases respectively, with 22 bases between them. CDR3 size: 19 residues. The CDR3 region has the DNA TGTGCCATCAGTGAGTCGACCGGGCTCTGGACAGAACATTACAATGAGCAGTTCTTC. Translated, it gives CAISESTGLWTEHYNEQFF.

This clone was counted between two and nine times. V and J are TRBV2 and TRBJ1-4; TRBD1 might be the D (6 bases). The CDR3 runs 12 residues. Germline V gene lookup returns CDR1 SNHLY and CDR2 FYNNEI. V was shortened by 8 bases and J by 14 bases, with 18 bases between the two germline ends. The CDR3 is CASAGGRGRLFF. CDR3 DNA sequence: TGTGCCAGCGCTGGGGGGCGGGGGCGTCTGTTTTTT.

The chain joins TRBV19 to TRBJ2-2, with D unresolved. The CDR3 spans 12 residues. The V and J ends lost 5 bases and 6 bases respectively, with 7 bases between them. Germline CDR1 is LNHDA and CDR2 is SQIVND (reference sequence). CDR3 region: CASSPAPGELFF. The CDR3 DNA follows: TGTGCCAGTAGTCCAGCCCCCGGGGAGCTGTTTTTT.

The chain uses TRBV2 and TRBJ1-5; perhaps TRBD1 as D (6 bases). Germline CDR1 and CDR2: SNHLY and FYNNEI. V was pared by 8 bases and J by 4 bases, with 12 bases between. This CDR3 is 13 amino acids long. For the CDR3, the DNA is TGTGCCAGCCAAGGACAGCTAAATCAGCCCCAGCATTTT. Its protein is CASQGQLNQPQHF.

This chain links TRBV7-9 with TRBJ2-5; 8 positions match TRBD1. V dropped 3 bases and J dropped 4; count of bases not matched to a gene: 7. Germline-derived CDR1 and CDR2 are SEHNR and FQNEAQ (reference sequence). This CDR3 comprises 15 residues. The CDR3 loop is CASSFIQGAGETQYF. For the CDR3, the DNA is TGTGCCAGCAGCTTTATTCAGGGGGCGGGAGAGACCCAGTACTTC.

The V gene is TRBV9, the J gene TRBJ2-4, with D hard to call. Trimming took 4 bases from V and 6 from J, leaving 23 bases between them. This CDR3 region has 17 residues. Germline V gene data show CDR1 as SGDLS and CDR2 as YYNGEE. CDR3 DNA sequence: TGTGCCAGCAGCCCCCCCGGCGTTGGGCGCTGGGGAAACATTCAGTACTTC. This translates into CASSPPGVGRWGNIQYF.

The chain is built from TRBV6-6 and TRBJ1-2; D remains unclear. This CDR3 has 11 amino acids. The germline V gene has CDR1 MNHNY and CDR2 SVGAGI (reference sequence). Trimming took off 7 bases at V and 6 bases at J, with 9 bases between the two ends. The DNA for the CDR3 is TGTGCCAGCACTTCTCCTAATGGCTACACCTTC. The encoded protein is CASTSPNGYTF.

This clone has just one count. The chain is built from TRBV10-3 and TRBJ1-2; weak D call: TRBD1 (5 bases). The CDR3 extends over 13 amino acids. Trimming left V 6 bases short and J 1 base short, with 9 bases between. From germline, CDR1 is ENHRY and CDR2 SYGVKD. In nucleotides, the CDR3 is TGTGCCATCAGCGCTGGGGGTAACTATGGCTACACCTTC. Translating it yields CAISAGGNYGYTF.

V and J are TRBV19 and TRBJ2-7; D possibly corresponds to TRBD1 (5 bases). CDR3 length: 14 amino acids. V was clipped by 7 bases and J by 0 bases, with 13 bases between them. The germline gives CDR1 LNHDA, CDR2 SQIVND (reference sequence). CDR3 region: CASNYDSHSYEQYF. CDR3 coding DNA: TGTGCCAGTAATTACGACAGTCACTCCTACGAGCAGTACTTC.

V is TRBV19 and J is TRBJ2-7; TRBD1 matches at 9 bases. V lost 3 bases, J lost 6 bases, and 9 bases stayed unmatched. Germline assignment: CDR1 LNHDA and CDR2 SQIVND (reference sequence). The CDR3 extends over 15 amino acids. DNA of the CDR3: TGTGCCAGTAGTATTGGGGACAGGGCGAAGTCCGAGCAGTACTTC. Translated, it gives CASSIGDRAKSEQYF.

This rearrangement joins TRBV7-3 to TRBJ1-1; TRBD1 might be the D (5 bases). The CDR3 spans 15 residues. Germline V gene data show CDR1 as SGHTA and CDR2 as FQGTGA. The V gene lost 2 bases and the J gene lost 4 bases, with 14 bases spanning the gap. The CDR3: CASSLSGGWSTEAFF. The CDR3 DNA sequence: TGTGCCAGCAGCTTATCTGGGGGGTGGTCCACTGAAGCTTTCTTT.

The chain joins TRBV6-1 to TRBJ2-7, with 7 bases aligning to TRBD1. Trimming cost V 2 bases and J 3 bases; bases outside gene matches: 7. Per germline, CDR1 MNHNS and CDR2 SASEGT. The CDR3 covers 15 residues. CDR3 residues: CASSENDWTGYEQYF. Here the CDR3 DNA reads TGTGCCAGCAGTGAAAACGATTGGACAGGCTACGAGCAGTACTTC.

CDR3 sequence (DNA): TGTGCCTGGAGAAAAAGGACAGGGCAAGAGACCCAGTACTTC. It codes for CAWRKRTGQETQYF. V and J are TRBV30 and TRBJ2-5; 8 positions match TRBD1. The CDR3 runs to 14 residues. V was pared by 3 bases and J by 2 bases, with 5 bases of the junction left unmatched. Germline lookup yields CDR1 GTSNPN and CDR2 SVGIG (reference sequence). The complete variable domain, with remaining parts taken from reference TRBV30 and TRBJ2-5, reads SQTIHQWPATLVQPVGSPLSLECTVEGTSNPNLYWYRQAAGRGLQLLFYSVGIGQISSEVPQNLSASRPQDRQFILSSKKLLLSDSGFYLCAWRKRTGQETQYFGPGTRLLVL.

This clone was seen more than once but under ten times. The same CDR3 is also encoded by other DNA sequences in this sample. This chain links TRBV30 with TRBJ1-6; D possibly corresponds to TRBD1 (6 bases). Germline V gene data show CDR1 as GTSNPN and CDR2 as SVGIG (reference sequence). CDR3 length: 16 residues. V was cut by 1 base and J by 3 bases, with 13 bases left in between. The CDR3 is CAWSAGAARYNSPLHF. CDR3 DNA sequence: TGTGCCTGGAGTGCGGGGGCGGCCCGCTATAATTCACCCCTCCACTTT.

The chain recombines TRBV29-1 with TRBJ2-5; TRBD1 matches at 7 bases. The CDR3 covers 13 residues. CDR1 is SQVTM and CDR2 is ANQGSEA in the germline V gene. Germline trimming cut 7 bases from V and 5 bases from J; bases unmatched to any gene: 10. CDR3 protein: CSAASGGLETQYF. The DNA for the CDR3 is TGCAGCGCTGCGTCAGGGGGATTGGAGACCCAGTACTTC.

The V call is TRBV25-1, the J call TRBJ2-2; TRBD1 is a possible D gene (7 bases). Between the trimmed V and J ends, which lost 3 bases and 4 bases, there was a span of 15 bases. CDR1 and CDR2 (germline): MGHDK, SYGVNS. The CDR3 runs to 16 residues. The CDR3 reads CASSDWDSGRTGELFF. CDR3 DNA sequence: TGTGCCAGCAGTGATTGGGACAGCGGGCGCACCGGGGAGCTGTTTTTT.

The chain joins TRBV14 to TRBJ1-1; no firm D call. V was cut by 4 bases and J by 4 bases, with 22 bases left in between. The CDR3 totals 17 residues. Germline V CDR1 and CDR2: SGHDN, FVKESK. CDR3 coding DNA: TGTGCCAGCAGCCCCCTAGCAGCAGTCCGAGGGTCCACTGAAGCTTTCTTT. The encoded protein is CASSPLAAVRGSTEAFF.

The V call is TRBV29-1, the J call TRBJ1-4; the D gene is possibly TRBD1 (6 bases). The CDR3 totals 13 residues. Germline V CDR1 and CDR2: SQVTM, ANQGSEA. V lost 3 bases to trimming and J lost 3 bases, with 8 bases between them. In nucleotides, the CDR3 is TGCAGCGTTGAGGCAGGGGCTAATGAAAAACTGTTTTTT. Translation gives CSVEAGANEKLFF. Using reference TRBV29-1 and TRBJ1-4 for the parts outside the CDR3, the full variable domain is SAVISQKPSRDICQRGTSLTIQCQVDSQVTMMFWYRQQPGQSLTLIATANQGSEATYESGFVIDKFPISRPNLTFSTLTVSNMSPEDSSIYLCSVEAGANEKLFFGSGTQLSVL.

The chain recombines TRBV7-8 with TRBJ2-5; perhaps TRBD1 as D (6 bases). The CDR3 has 13 amino acids. Germline-derived CDR1 and CDR2 are SGHVS and FQNEAQ. The germline V and J ends were trimmed by 1 base and 7 bases, with 10 bases remaining between them. The CDR3 is CASSLDREGTQYF. Written as DNA, the CDR3 is TGTGCCAGCAGCTTAGACAGGGAAGGGACCCAGTACTTC.

J is TRBJ1-1 and V is TRBV2, with 7 positions matching TRBD1. This CDR3 is built from 13 residues. The V and J ends lost 5 bases and 1 base, in that order; junction bases with no gene match: 1. The germline CDR1 and CDR2 sequences are SNHLY and FYNNEI. The CDR3 nucleotides read TGTGCCAGCAGTCGACAGGGGAACACTGAAGCTTTCTTT. Translated: CASSRQGNTEAFF.

The rearrangement joins TRBV9 to TRBJ1-3; 8 bases are shared with TRBD1. Looked up from germline, CDR1 is SGDLS and CDR2 is YYNGEE. CDR3 length: 15 residues. V dropped 1 base and J dropped 2; count of bases not matched to a gene: 2. CDR3 region: CASSVRTGTGNTIYF. The CDR3 nucleotides read TGTGCCAGCAGCGTAAGGACAGGGACTGGAAACACCATATATTTT.

The V gene is TRBV7-9, the J gene TRBJ1-1, with D perhaps matching TRBD1 (6 bases). The CDR3 has 14 amino acids. Germline CDR1 and CDR2: SEHNR and FQNEAQ (reference sequence). Trimming left V 4 bases short and J 1 base short, with 10 bases between. The CDR3 DNA reads TGTGCCAGCAGCTCTTGGACAGCGAACACTGAAGCTTTCTTT. Translated: CASSSWTANTEAFF.

The CDR3 DNA is TGCAGCGTTGGTAGTGGGGGTGCGGGGGGATACTACGAGCAGTACTTC. Amino acids: CSVGSGGAGGYYEQYF. This chain connects TRBV29-1 to TRBJ2-7; TRBD2 agrees at 8 bases. Per germline, CDR1 SQVTM and CDR2 ANQGSEA. V was clipped by 4 bases and J by 3 bases; unmatched bases: 14. This CDR3 is 16 amino acids long.

This clone was detected once. This chain joins TRBV19 and TRBJ2-4; 7 bases are shared with TRBD2. J was trimmed by 7 bases and V by 8 bases; bases with no gene match: 11. The CDR3 has 14 residues. The germline V gene encodes CDR1 LNHDA and CDR2 SQIVND (reference sequence). In nucleotides, the CDR3 is TGTGCCAGTTATCAGGCGGGGGAGAAGAACATTCAGTACTTC. This encodes CASYQAGEKNIQYF.

The chain joins TRBV30 to TRBJ2-1, with 10 bases fitting TRBD2. This CDR3 comprises 14 residues. Germline values: CDR1 GTSNPN, CDR2 SVGIG (reference sequence). V was clipped by 1 base and J by 8 bases; unmatched bases: 5. CDR3 nucleotide sequence: TGTGCCTGGAGTGCGGGACTAGCGTACCATGAGCAGTTCTTC. Its translation is CAWSAGLAYHEQFF. The complete variable domain, with remaining parts taken from reference TRBV30 and TRBJ2-1, reads SQTIHQWPATLVQPVGSPLSLECTVEGTSNPNLYWYRQAAGRGLQLLFYSVGIGQISSEVPQNLSASRPQDRQFILSSKKLLLSDSGFYLCAWSAGLAYHEQFFGPGTRLTVL.

V gene TRBV4-1 combines with J gene TRBJ1-5, with D hard to call. CDR1 MGHRA and CDR2 YSYEKL come from the germline V gene. This CDR3 contains 15 residues. Trimming stripped 4 bases from V and 4 bases from J, with 14 bases between. CDR3 in amino acids: CASSREVVNNQPQHF. CDR3 DNA sequence: TGCGCCAGCAGCCGAGAGGTTGTAAATAATCAGCCCCAGCATTTT.